This is a list of T cell receptor beta chains from one sample in a study of shared clonotypes between healthy human individuals. Method: immunoSEQ multiplex PCR; TCRdb's copy keeps in-frame clones and lacks some. This sample has under 2,500,000 clones, with 90% to 96% found just once. Input material: naive CD4+ T cells sorted from blood. These receptors all stem from a man between 18 and 35 years old in good health. CDR3s include the opening cysteine and the closing phenylalanine or tryptophan. The order of the fields is CDR3 protein, CDR3 DNA, J gene, clone size, V gene, D gene. D genes are given only for firm matches. Some rows mark clone size as missing; the rest say once, few, many or name a class of expanded clone.

CDR3 protein: CATTERGAGANTGELFF; CDR3 DNA: TGTGCCACCACAGAAAGGGGGGCCGGGGCGAACACCGGGGAGCTGTTTTTT; J gene: TRBJ2-2; clone size: NA; V gene: TRBV5-4; D gene: NA
CDR3 protein: CAGSANREPAFF; CDR3 DNA: TGTGCCGGTAGCGCGAACAGGGAACCCGCTTTCTTT; J gene: TRBJ1-1; clone size: NA; V gene: TRBV2; D gene: NA
CDR3 protein: CASARGGDYGYTF; CDR3 DNA: TGTGCCAGCGCCCGTGGAGGGGACTATGGCTACACCTTC; J gene: TRBJ1-2; clone size: NA; V gene: TRBV6-5; D gene: NA
CDR3 protein: CASSLTGTSVSTDTQYF; CDR3 DNA: TGCGCCAGCAGCTTGACCGGGACTAGCGTTAGCACAGATACGCAGTATTTT; J gene: TRBJ2-3; clone size: NA; V gene: TRBV5-1; D gene: TRBD2
CDR3 protein: CASAPDRVNPNYGYTF; CDR3 DNA: TGTGCCAGCGCACCCGACAGGGTAAATCCAAACTATGGCTACACCTTC; J gene: TRBJ1-2; clone size: NA; V gene: TRBV18; D gene: TRBD1
CDR3 protein: CASSLDRPSSYNEQFF; CDR3 DNA: TGCGCCAGCAGCTTGGACAGGCCTAGCTCCTACAATGAGCAGTTCTTC; J gene: TRBJ2-1; clone size: NA; V gene: TRBV5-1; D gene: NA
CDR3 protein: CASSLGQIGYNEQFF; CDR3 DNA: TGTGCCAGCAGCCTAGGACAAATAGGCTACAATGAGCAGTTCTTC; J gene: TRBJ2-1; clone size: NA; V gene: TRBV5-4; D gene: NA
CDR3 protein: CASSSRLTGAFF; CDR3 DNA: TGTGCCAGCAGCTCCAGACTAACTGGGGCTTTCTTT; J gene: TRBJ1-1; clone size: NA; V gene: TRBV28; D gene: NA
CDR3 protein: CASSLAPAGGYEQYF; CDR3 DNA: TGTGCCAGCAGCTTGGCCCCGGCGGGGGGCTACGAGCAGTACTTC; J gene: TRBJ2-7; clone size: NA; V gene: TRBV5-4; D gene: TRBD2
CDR3 protein: CASSPGGQGMTPLHF; CDR3 DNA: TGCGCCAGCAGCCCTGGAGGGCAGGGAATGACACCCCTCCACTTT; J gene: TRBJ1-6; clone size: once; V gene: TRBV5-1; D gene: NA
CDR3 protein: CASSLLGTSGPGELFF; CDR3 DNA: TGTGCCAGCAGCTTATTGGGGACTAGCGGGCCCGGGGAGCTGTTTTTT; J gene: TRBJ2-2; clone size: NA; V gene: TRBV7-3; D gene: TRBD2
CDR3 protein: CASSEQLPGGETQYF; CDR3 DNA: TGTGCCAGCAGTGAACAACTGCCGGGGGGCGAGACCCAGTACTTC; J gene: TRBJ2-5; clone size: NA; V gene: TRBV6-1; D gene: NA
CDR3 protein: CASSIRLGNYGYTF; CDR3 DNA: TGTGCCAGTAGTATTCGTCTAGGAAACTATGGCTACACCTTC; J gene: TRBJ1-2; clone size: NA; V gene: TRBV19; D gene: NA
CDR3 protein: CASSLGTRGPYEQYF; CDR3 DNA: TGTGCCAGCAGTTTAGGAACGCGGGGTCCCTACGAGCAGTACTTC; J gene: TRBJ2-7; clone size: NA; V gene: TRBV25-1; D gene: NA
CDR3 protein: CASSLGPWGQSPYEQYF; CDR3 DNA: TGTGCCAGCAGTTTGGGTCCTTGGGGACAGTCTCCCTACGAGCAGTACTTC; J gene: TRBJ2-7; clone size: NA; V gene: TRBV28; D gene: TRBD1
CDR3 protein: CASSSTGPQETQYF; CDR3 DNA: TGTGCCAGCAGCTCCACAGGACCCCAAGAGACCCAGTACTTC; J gene: TRBJ2-5; clone size: NA; V gene: TRBV5-4; D gene: NA
CDR3 protein: CASSVALGQGATEQYF; CDR3 DNA: TGCGCCAGCAGCGTCGCGCTCGGACAGGGGGCGACCGAGCAGTACTTC; J gene: TRBJ2-7; clone size: NA; V gene: TRBV5-1; D gene: TRBD1
CDR3 protein: CASSQARGQVETQYF; CDR3 DNA: TGTGCCAGCAGCCAAGCAAGGGGCCAAGTGGAGACCCAGTACTTC; J gene: TRBJ2-5; clone size: NA; V gene: TRBV14; D gene: NA
CDR3 protein: CASRRGEHTDTQYF; CDR3 DNA: TGTGCCAGCAGGCGGGGGGAACACACAGATACGCAGTATTTT; J gene: TRBJ2-3; clone size: NA; V gene: TRBV6-5; D gene: TRBD2
CDR3 protein: CASSLVSTGGYEQYF; CDR3 DNA: TGTGCCAGCAGCTTAGTCTCTACAGGGGGTTACGAGCAGTACTTC; J gene: TRBJ2-7; clone size: NA; V gene: TRBV7-6; D gene: TRBD1
CDR3 protein: CASSPRQGGGNQPQHF; CDR3 DNA: TGTGCCAGCAGCCCTCGACAGGGAGGAGGCAATCAGCCCCAGCATTTT; J gene: TRBJ1-5; clone size: NA; V gene: TRBV28; D gene: TRBD1
CDR3 protein: CASSVSSETQYF; CDR3 DNA: TGTGCCAGCAGTGTTAGCTCCGAGACCCAGTACTTC; J gene: TRBJ2-5; clone size: NA; V gene: TRBV2; D gene: NA
CDR3 protein: CASSFMGDTQYF; CDR3 DNA: TGTGCCAGCAGTTTTATGGGGGATACGCAGTATTTT; J gene: TRBJ2-3; clone size: once; V gene: TRBV27; D gene: NA
CDR3 protein: CASSSDRGSGNTIYF; CDR3 DNA: TGTGCCAGCAGTTCTGACAGGGGTTCTGGAAACACCATATATTTT; J gene: TRBJ1-3; clone size: NA; V gene: TRBV2; D gene: TRBD1
CDR3 protein: CASSMGSSEQYF; CDR3 DNA: TGTGCCAGTAGTATGGGCTCCTCCGAGCAGTACTTC; J gene: TRBJ2-7; clone size: NA; V gene: TRBV19; D gene: NA
CDR3 protein: CATQDRATDTQYF; CDR3 DNA: TGTGCCACACAGGACAGAGCCACAGATACGCAGTATTTT; J gene: TRBJ2-3; clone size: NA; V gene: TRBV5-4; D gene: NA
CDR3 protein: CAWSVNTADTQYF; CDR3 DNA: TGTGCCTGGAGTGTAAACACGGCAGATACGCAGTATTTT; J gene: TRBJ2-3; clone size: once; V gene: TRBV30; D gene: NA
CDR3 protein: CASSVAGTYTEAFF; CDR3 DNA: TGTGCCAGCAGCGTCGCCGGGACTTACACTGAAGCTTTCTTT; J gene: TRBJ1-1; clone size: NA; V gene: TRBV11-2; D gene: NA
CDR3 protein: CASRAESSYNSPLHF; CDR3 DNA: TGTGCCAGCAGGGCAGAGAGCTCCTATAATTCACCCCTCCACTTT; J gene: TRBJ1-6; clone size: NA; V gene: TRBV28; D gene: NA
CDR3 protein: CATSRDHQPQHF; CDR3 DNA: TGTGCCACCAGCAGAGATCATCAGCCCCAGCATTTT; J gene: TRBJ1-5; clone size: few; V gene: TRBV15; D gene: NA
CDR3 protein: CASSEDGNQPQHF; CDR3 DNA: TGCGCCAGCAGCGAGGACGGGAATCAGCCCCAGCATTTT; J gene: TRBJ1-5; clone size: NA; V gene: TRBV10-2; D gene: NA
CDR3 protein: CASSILGPYEWQYF; CDR3 DNA: TGCGCCAGCAGCATACTGGGACCCTACGAGTGGCAGTACTTC; J gene: TRBJ2-7; clone size: NA; V gene: TRBV5-1; D gene: NA
CDR3 protein: CASSYSPSGSGEQFF; CDR3 DNA: TGTGCCAGCAGTTACTCCCCCAGCGGGAGTGGTGAGCAGTTCTTC; J gene: TRBJ2-1; clone size: NA; V gene: TRBV6-6; D gene: TRBD2
CDR3 protein: CASSSGQAPLEQYF; CDR3 DNA: TGTGCCAGCAGTTCCGGACAGGCTCCTTTGGAGCAGTACTTC; J gene: TRBJ2-7; clone size: NA; V gene: TRBV28; D gene: TRBD1
CDR3 protein: CASSVTGAGGELFF; CDR3 DNA: TGTGCCAGCAGCGTGACAGGGGCCGGTGGGGAGCTGTTTTTT; J gene: TRBJ2-2; clone size: NA; V gene: TRBV9; D gene: TRBD1
CDR3 protein: CASSQNGQSYEQYF; CDR3 DNA: TGTGCCAGCAGCCAAAACGGACAGTCTTACGAGCAGTACTTC; J gene: TRBJ2-7; clone size: NA; V gene: TRBV2; D gene: NA
CDR3 protein: CASSLTTSSSYEQYF; CDR3 DNA: TGCGCCAGCAGCTTAACCACTTCGAGCTCCTACGAGCAGTACTTC; J gene: TRBJ2-7; clone size: NA; V gene: TRBV5-1; D gene: NA
CDR3 protein: CASSLQGYQETQYF; CDR3 DNA: TGTGCCAGCAGCCTACAGGGGTACCAAGAGACCCAGTACTTC; J gene: TRBJ2-5; clone size: NA; V gene: TRBV7-3; D gene: TRBD1
CDR3 protein: CASSTGTEYQPQHF; CDR3 DNA: TGTGCCAGCAGCACCGGGACAGAATATCAGCCCCAGCATTTT; J gene: TRBJ1-5; clone size: NA; V gene: TRBV6-5; D gene: TRBD1
CDR3 protein: CASSLGRQGNQPQHF; CDR3 DNA: TGTGCCAGCTCACTCGGACGACAAGGCAATCAGCCCCAGCATTTT; J gene: TRBJ1-5; clone size: NA; V gene: TRBV18; D gene: NA
CDR3 protein: CASSSTGARNNSPLHF; CDR3 DNA: TGCGCCAGCAGCTCGACCGGAGCCCGAAATAATTCACCCCTCCACTTT; J gene: TRBJ1-6; clone size: NA; V gene: TRBV5-1; D gene: NA
CDR3 protein: CASSPRLAGAGEQFF; CDR3 DNA: TGTGCCAGCAGTCCAAGACTAGCGGGAGCGGGTGAGCAGTTCTTC; J gene: TRBJ2-1; clone size: NA; V gene: TRBV2; D gene: TRBD2
CDR3 protein: CASSLGTRGEQFF; CDR3 DNA: TGTGCCAGCAGCCTAGGGACACGTGGTGAGCAGTTCTTC; J gene: TRBJ2-1; clone size: NA; V gene: TRBV7-9; D gene: NA
CDR3 protein: CASSLDGQVGYEQYF; CDR3 DNA: TGCGCCAGCAGCTTGGATGGGCAGGTTGGCTACGAGCAGTACTTC; J gene: TRBJ2-7; clone size: NA; V gene: TRBV5-1; D gene: NA
CDR3 protein: CASSSFLGGRSRYNEQFF; CDR3 DNA: TGTGCCAGCAGCTCATTCTTGGGTGGGAGGTCTAGGTACAATGAGCAGTTCTTC; J gene: TRBJ2-1; clone size: NA; V gene: TRBV11-2; D gene: NA
CDR3 protein: CAWRTGGENNEQFF; CDR3 DNA: TGTGCCTGGAGGACAGGGGGCGAAAACAATGAGCAGTTCTTC; J gene: TRBJ2-1; clone size: NA; V gene: TRBV30; D gene: TRBD1
CDR3 protein: CASSNIAAPSTGELFF; CDR3 DNA: TGTGCCAGTAGTAATATAGCGGCTCCCAGCACCGGGGAGCTGTTTTTT; J gene: TRBJ2-2; clone size: NA; V gene: TRBV19; D gene: NA
CDR3 protein: CASSQIAGGFTDTQYF; CDR3 DNA: TGTGCCAGCAGTCAAATAGCGGGGGGGTTCACAGATACGCAGTATTTT; J gene: TRBJ2-3; clone size: once; V gene: TRBV28; D gene: TRBD2
CDR3 protein: CASSDPSIDTQYF; CDR3 DNA: TGTGCCAGCAGTGATCCTAGCATCGATACGCAGTATTTT; J gene: TRBJ2-3; clone size: NA; V gene: TRBV2; D gene: NA
CDR3 protein: CASSLGQGMAGGLIETQYF; CDR3 DNA: TGTGCCAGCAGCCTGGGACAGGGGATGGCGGGGGGGCTAATTGAGACCCAGTACTTC; J gene: TRBJ2-5; clone size: NA; V gene: TRBV7-2; D gene: NA
CDR3 protein: CASSALRGSNEKLFF; CDR3 DNA: TGTGCCAGCAGTGCTCTCAGGGGGTCTAATGAAAAACTGTTTTTT; J gene: TRBJ1-4; clone size: NA; V gene: TRBV6-1; D gene: TRBD1
CDR3 protein: CASSSGTDNSPLHF; CDR3 DNA: TGTGCCAGCAGCTCCGGGACAGATAATTCACCCCTCCACTTT; J gene: TRBJ1-6; clone size: NA; V gene: TRBV7-3; D gene: TRBD1
CDR3 protein: CASSPGTSPGGPDAQYF; CDR3 DNA: TGTGCCAGCAGCCCCGGGACTAGCCCCGGGGGCCCAGACGCGCAGTATTTT; J gene: TRBJ2-3; clone size: NA; V gene: TRBV5-4; D gene: TRBD2
CDR3 protein: CASSSGTGGARGYTF; CDR3 DNA: TGTGCCAGCAGCTCCGGGACAGGGGGCGCGAGGGGCTACACCTTC; J gene: TRBJ1-2; clone size: NA; V gene: TRBV7-9; D gene: TRBD1
CDR3 protein: CASSLDQGAGTGELFF; CDR3 DNA: TGTGCCAGCAGCTTAGATCAGGGGGCAGGGACCGGGGAGCTGTTTTTT; J gene: TRBJ2-2; clone size: NA; V gene: TRBV11-3; D gene: TRBD1
CDR3 protein: CASSQEREGNGYTF; CDR3 DNA: TGTGCCAGCAGCCAAGAGCGGGAGGGCAATGGCTACACCTTC; J gene: TRBJ1-2; clone size: NA; V gene: TRBV4-2; D gene: NA
CDR3 protein: CASSSTGAGYEQYF; CDR3 DNA: TGTGCCAGCAGCTCGACAGGGGCCGGCTACGAGCAGTACTTC; J gene: TRBJ2-7; clone size: NA; V gene: TRBV5-4; D gene: TRBD1
CDR3 protein: CASSARLVDTQYF; CDR3 DNA: TGTGCCAGCAGCGCCAGACTTGTAGATACGCAGTATTTT; J gene: TRBJ2-3; clone size: NA; V gene: TRBV5-4; D gene: NA
CDR3 protein: CASRPQLAYQETQYF; CDR3 DNA: TGCGCCAGCAGACCCCAACTAGCGTACCAAGAGACCCAGTACTTC; J gene: TRBJ2-5; clone size: NA; V gene: TRBV4-1; D gene: TRBD2
CDR3 protein: CASSLAVTNNEQFF; CDR3 DNA: TGCGCCAGCAGCTTGGCCGTGACTAACAACGAGCAGTTCTTC; J gene: TRBJ2-1; clone size: NA; V gene: TRBV5-1; D gene: NA